Listed below are T cell receptor beta chains from one sample, sequenced in a study of metastatic and nonmetastatic thyroid tumors. Using MiXCR, TCRdb re-called clones from the PCR reads. This sample yields about 26,000 clones, of which about a quarter are seen a single time; just over 6% belongs to the top ten. The sequenced sample was blood. Every receptor here comes from a female donor with papillary thyroid cancer or a benign thyroid nodule (not recorded which). Some clones in this sample may be carry-over from other donors' samples. The CDR3 runs from the conserved cysteine through the conserved F or W. Each record gives: J gene, V gene, D gene, clone size, CDR3 protein, CDR3 DNA. The D gene is left open where the match is weak. Rows may omit the clone size; those that give it use once, few, many or a size class.

TRBJ1-3 | TRBV30 | TRBD1 | once | CAWGTGGTGNTIYF | TGTGCCTGGGGTACAGGGGGCACTGGAAACACCATATATTTT
TRBJ2-3 | TRBV15 | NA | few | CATSRSVYSTDTQYF | TGTGCCACCAGCAGGTCAGTGTATAGCACAGATACGCAGTATTTT
TRBJ2-5 | TRBV20-1 | NA | NA | CSTSTPRETQYF | TGCAGTACTAGCACTCCGCGGGAGACCCAGTACTTC
TRBJ1-1 | TRBV5-1 | TRBD1 | many | CASSTGQGAGNTEAFF | TGCGCCAGCAGCACGGGACAGGGGGCGGGGAACACTGAAGCTTTCTTT
TRBJ2-2 | TRBV20-1 | TRBD2 | NA | CSAITGTSGKGGTGELFF | TGCAGTGCCATCACCGGGACTAGCGGGAAAGGTGGGACCGGGGAGCTGTTTTTT
TRBJ2-1 | TRBV11-1 | NA | NA | CASSRETPTSWMIGEQFF | TGTGCCAGCAGCCGCGAGACGCCTACTAGCTGGATGATCGGTGAGCAGTTCTTC
TRBJ2-1 | TRBV6-2/TRBV6-3 | TRBD2 | few | CASSYLAGSYNEQFF | TGTGCCAGCAGTTACCTAGCGGGCTCCTACAATGAGCAGTTCTTC
TRBJ1-5 | TRBV5-5 | NA | many | CASSLSWPNSNQPQHF | TGTGCCAGCAGCTTATCTTGGCCAAATAGCAATCAGCCCCAGCATTTT
TRBJ2-5 | TRBV5-1 | TRBD1 | many | CASRGRGPGQETQYF | TGCGCCAGCAGGGGCAGGGGGCCGGGACAAGAGACCCAGTACTTC
TRBJ1-5 | TRBV2 | NA | NA | CASTGGLRRDQPQHF | TGTGCCAGCACTGGAGGGCTCAGGAGGGACCAGCCCCAGCATTTT
TRBJ1-2 | TRBV20-1 | TRBD1 | many | CSAPGQASANYGYTF | TGCAGTGCCCCGGGACAGGCGTCCGCTAACTATGGCTACACCTTC
TRBJ2-7 | TRBV7-3 | NA | NA | CASSSGAASWIGEQYF | TGTGCCAGCAGCTCTGGGGCTGCTAGCTGGATAGGGGAGCAGTACTTC
TRBJ1-5 | TRBV19 | NA | medium-sized | CASTSRQPSNQPQHF | TGTGCCAGTACCTCTCGACAGCCTAGCAATCAGCCCCAGCATTTT
TRBJ2-3 | TRBV2 | NA | many | CASNIGSTDTQYF | TGTGCCAGCAATATTGGCAGCACAGATACGCAGTATTTT